The rows below give T cell receptor beta chains drawn from one sample of a study of cytomegalovirus exposure and HLA in healthy donors. Produced via immunoSEQ multiplex PCR; TCRdb's table is partial and in-frame only. The listing contains under 250,000 clones. Sequencing input: PBMCs. These receptors were collected from a girl aged 2 to 9 in good health and CMV-seropositive. CDR3s include the opening cysteine and the closing phenylalanine or tryptophan. D genes are given only for firm matches.

>.|TRBV5-4|TRBJ2-1
CASTTGGGEGEQFF
TGTGCCAGCACCACCGGTGGGGGCGAAGGTGAGCAGTTCTTC
>.|TRBV21-1|TRBJ2-1
CASGSGGNEQFF
TGTGCCAGCGGCTCCGGGGGGAATGAGCAGTTCTTC
>.|TRBV7-2|TRBJ2-1
CASSPWTGRDEQFF
TGTGCCAGCAGCCCATGGACAGGGAGGGATGAGCAGTTCTTC
>.|TRBV5-4|TRBJ1-1
CASRRTVNTEAFF
TGTGCCAGCAGAAGGACAGTTAACACTGAAGCTTTCTTT
>.|TRBV6-5|TRBJ1-2
CASSYSRSDYGYTF
TGTGCCAGCAGTTACTCGAGGTCCGACTATGGCTACACCTTC
>TRBD1|TRBV7-9|TRBJ1-1
CASSTGTGSTEAFF
TGTGCCAGCAGCACTGGGACAGGGAGCACTGAAGCTTTCTTT
>TRBD2|TRBV7-9|TRBJ2-7
CASSLAAGRRLAGGHEQYF
TGTGCCAGCAGCTTAGCGGCGGGACGTCGATTAGCGGGTGGGCACGAGCAGTACTTC
>.|TRBV5-1|TRBJ1-5
CASSVQGAQPQHF
TGCGCCAGCAGCGTACAGGGCGCCCAGCCCCAGCATTTT
>TRBD2|TRBV5-6|TRBJ2-1
CASSLKTGTSGYNEQFF
TGTGCCAGCAGCTTGAAGACCGGGACTAGCGGTTACAATGAGCAGTTCTTC
>TRBD2|TRBV18|TRBJ2-5
CASSPGLVETQYF
TGTGCCAGCTCTCCGGGACTAGTGGAGACCCAGTACTTC
>.|TRBV10-3|TRBJ2-7
CATSPPGESYEQYF
TGTGCCACCAGCCCGCCAGGGGAGTCCTACGAGCAGTACTTC
>TRBD2|TRBV19|TRBJ2-1
CASTQTSGGNNEQFF
TGTGCCAGTACCCAGACTAGCGGGGGTAACAATGAGCAGTTCTTC
>.|TRBV7-9|TRBJ2-1
CASSLERDWDEQFF
TGTGCCAGCAGCTTAGAGAGGGATTGGGATGAGCAGTTCTTC
>.|TRBV7-9|TRBJ2-7
CASASAERIYEQYF
TGTGCCAGCGCCTCAGCGGAGCGCATCTACGAGCAGTACTTC
>.|TRBV15|TRBJ1-5
CATSREVVWGRSPQHF
TGTGCCACCAGCAGAGAGGTTGTATGGGGCAGGTCGCCCCAGCATTTT
>TRBD2|TRBV7-9|TRBJ2-1
CASSLRLAGGYNEQFF
TGTGCCAGCAGCTTACGACTAGCGGGAGGGTACAATGAGCAGTTCTTC
>TRBD2|TRBV27|TRBJ2-3
CASSSGLAGGSWSTDTQYF
TGTGCCAGCAGTTCGGGACTAGCGGGAGGGAGTTGGAGCACAGATACGCAGTATTTT
>.|TRBV11-2|TRBJ1-1
CASSLAGALGTEAFF
TGTGCCAGCAGCTTAGCGGGAGCTCTGGGCACTGAAGCTTTCTTT
>TRBD1|TRBV12-5|TRBJ2-2
CASGLLQGSGELFF
TGTGCTAGTGGTTTGTTACAGGGGTCCGGGGAGCTGTTTTTT
>TRBD1|TRBV28|TRBJ2-6
CASEGGQVDSGANVLTF
TGTGCCAGCGAGGGGGGACAGGTAGACTCTGGGGCCAACGTCCTGACTTTC
>.|TRBV5-1|TRBJ1-1
CASMKGSEAFF
TGCGCCAGCATGAAGGGGTCTGAAGCTTTCTTT
>TRBD1|TRBV6-1|TRBJ1-2
CATDRGGGYTF
TGTGCCACCGACAGGGGAGGGGGCTACACCTTC
>.|TRBV9|TRBJ1-4
CASSVGSSGGEKLFF
TGTGCCAGCAGCGTAGGGTCATCAGGAGGTGAAAAACTGTTTTTT
>.|TRBV19|TRBJ1-2
CASNPQRGANYGYTF
TGTGCCAGTAACCCCCAGCGCGGGGCTAACTATGGCTACACCTTC
>.|TRBV28|TRBJ1-2
CASSPGEGRVYGYTF
TGTGCCAGCAGTCCCGGAGAGGGAAGGGTCTATGGCTACACCTTC
>TRBD1|TRBV6-5|TRBJ2-7
CASSRSQGVKYEQYF
TGTGCCAGCAGCCGCAGTCAGGGGGTTAAGTACGAGCAGTACTTC
>.|TRBV5-6|TRBJ1-1
CASSSPGAEAFF
TGTGCCAGCAGCTCCCCGGGGGCTGAAGCTTTCTTT
>.|TRBV6-5|TRBJ2-7
CASIGGRGEQYF
TGTGCCAGCATTGGGGGGAGAGGGGAGCAGTACTTC
>.|TRBV5-1|TRBJ1-1
CASSPRGGGTEAFF
TGCGCCAGCAGCCCCCGCGGGGGGGGGACTGAAGCTTTCTTT
>.|TRBV18|TRBJ2-7
CASSRGLDEQYF
TGTGCCAGCTCACGAGGGTTGGACGAGCAGTACTTC
>.|TRBV18|TRBJ2-5
CASSPLETQYF
TGTGCCAGCTCACCTCTGGAGACCCAGTACTTC
>TRBD1|TRBV11-2|TRBJ1-4
CASSLHRGSEKLFF
TGTGCCAGCAGCTTGCACAGGGGAAGTGAAAAACTGTTTTTT
>TRBD1|TRBV28|TRBJ2-3
CASSRGQGVGTDTQYF
TGTGCCAGCAGTCGGGGACAGGGGGTAGGCACAGATACGCAGTATTTT
>.|TRBV10-1|TRBJ2-7
CASSPLRVPRPGYEQYF
TGCGCCAGCAGTCCCCTTCGCGTTCCACGGCCGGGCTACGAGCAGTACTTC
>TRBD2|TRBV29-1|TRBJ2-7
CSVLTSGVYEQYF
TGCAGCGTTTTAACTAGCGGGGTCTACGAGCAGTACTTC
>.|TRBV6-1|TRBJ2-7
CASSALWGAYEQYF
TGTGCCAGCAGTGCACTTTGGGGGGCCTACGAGCAGTACTTC
>.|TRBV20-1|TRBJ1-4
CSAEQGEKLFF
TGCAGTGCGGAGCAGGGGGAAAAACTGTTTTTT
>.|TRBV19|TRBJ2-5
CASRDSQETQYF
TGTGCCAGTAGGGACAGCCAAGAGACCCAGTACTTC
>.|TRBV19|TRBJ1-1
CASSEGYTEAFF
TGTGCCAGTAGTGAGGGATACACTGAAGCTTTCTTT
>.|TRBV6-1|TRBJ2-7
CASSEISDSAYEQYF
TGTGCCAGCAGTGAAATTTCGGACTCGGCCTACGAGCAGTACTTC
>.|TRBV11-2|TRBJ2-7
CASSLSGGATGVGSYEQYF
TGTGCCAGCAGCTTATCCGGGGGGGCCACAGGGGTAGGATCCTACGAGCAGTACTTC
>.|TRBV7-6|TRBJ2-1
CASSSGSYNEQFF
TGTGCCAGCAGTAGCGGATCCTACAATGAGCAGTTCTTC
>TRBD1|TRBV30|TRBJ2-4
CAWYETGPKNIQYF
TGTGCCTGGTACGAGACAGGGCCCAAAAACATTCAGTACTTC
>TRBD2|TRBV28|TRBJ2-3
CASSLRLLAGADTQYF
TGTGCCAGCAGTTTACGTCTACTAGCGGGAGCAGATACGCAGTATTTT